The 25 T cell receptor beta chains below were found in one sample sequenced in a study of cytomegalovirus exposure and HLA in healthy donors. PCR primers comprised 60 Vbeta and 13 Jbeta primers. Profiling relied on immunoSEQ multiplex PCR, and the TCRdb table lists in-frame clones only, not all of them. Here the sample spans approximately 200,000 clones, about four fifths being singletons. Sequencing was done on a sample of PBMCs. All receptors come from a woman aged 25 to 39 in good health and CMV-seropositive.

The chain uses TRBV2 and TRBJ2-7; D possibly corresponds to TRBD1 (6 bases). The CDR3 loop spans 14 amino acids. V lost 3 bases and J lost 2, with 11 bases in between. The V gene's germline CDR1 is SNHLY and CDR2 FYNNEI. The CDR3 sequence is CASSDRGFAYEQYF. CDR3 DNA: TGTGCCAGCAGTGACAGGGGTTTTGCCTACGAGCAGTACTTC.

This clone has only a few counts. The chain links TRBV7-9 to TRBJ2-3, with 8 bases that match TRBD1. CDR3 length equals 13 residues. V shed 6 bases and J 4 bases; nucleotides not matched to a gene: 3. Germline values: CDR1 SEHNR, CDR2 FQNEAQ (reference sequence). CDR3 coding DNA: TGTGCCAGCAGAAACAGGGGGTCAGATACGCAGTATTTT. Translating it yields CASRNRGSDTQYF.

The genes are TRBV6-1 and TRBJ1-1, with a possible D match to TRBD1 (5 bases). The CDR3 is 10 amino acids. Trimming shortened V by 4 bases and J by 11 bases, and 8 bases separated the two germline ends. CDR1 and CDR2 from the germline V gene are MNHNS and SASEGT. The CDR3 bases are TGTGCCAGCAGTGGGACACGGGCTTTCTTT. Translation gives CASSGTRAFF.

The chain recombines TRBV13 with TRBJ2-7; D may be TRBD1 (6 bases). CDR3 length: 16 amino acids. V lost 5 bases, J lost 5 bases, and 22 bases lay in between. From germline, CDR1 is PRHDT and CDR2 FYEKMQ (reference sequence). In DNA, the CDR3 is TGTGCCAGCAGCCGACGGACAGTCACATTTTCGGACGAGCAGTACTTC. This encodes CASSRRTVTFSDEQYF.

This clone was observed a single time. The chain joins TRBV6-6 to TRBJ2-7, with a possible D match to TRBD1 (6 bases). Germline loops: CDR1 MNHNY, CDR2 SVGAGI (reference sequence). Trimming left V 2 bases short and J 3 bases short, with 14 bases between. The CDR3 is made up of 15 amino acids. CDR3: CASSYQDSLFYEQYF. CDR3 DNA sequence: TGTGCCAGCAGTTACCAGGACAGTCTCTTCTACGAGCAGTACTTC.

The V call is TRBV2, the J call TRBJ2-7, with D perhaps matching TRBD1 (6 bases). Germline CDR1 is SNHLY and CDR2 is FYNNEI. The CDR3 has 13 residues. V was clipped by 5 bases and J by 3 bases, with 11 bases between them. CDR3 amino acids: CASSFNRDYEQYF. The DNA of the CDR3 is TGTGCCAGCAGTTTTAACAGGGACTACGAGCAGTACTTC.

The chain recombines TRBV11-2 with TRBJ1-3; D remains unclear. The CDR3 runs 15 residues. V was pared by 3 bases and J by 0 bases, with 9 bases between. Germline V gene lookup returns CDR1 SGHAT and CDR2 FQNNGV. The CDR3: CASSFELISGNTIYF. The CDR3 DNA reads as TGTGCCAGCAGCTTCGAGTTGATCTCTGGAAACACCATATATTTT.

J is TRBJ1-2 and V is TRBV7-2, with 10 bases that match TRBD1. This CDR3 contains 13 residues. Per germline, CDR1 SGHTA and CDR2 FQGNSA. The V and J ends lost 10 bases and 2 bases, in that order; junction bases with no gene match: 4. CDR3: CATGQGENYGYTF. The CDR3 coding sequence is TGTGCCACCGGACAGGGGGAAAACTATGGCTACACCTTC.

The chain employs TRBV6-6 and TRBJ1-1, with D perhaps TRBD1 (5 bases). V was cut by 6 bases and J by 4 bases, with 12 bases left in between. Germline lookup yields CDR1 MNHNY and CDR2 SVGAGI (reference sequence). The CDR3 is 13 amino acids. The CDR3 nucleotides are TGTGCCAGCAGCAGGGCATGGAGCACTGAAGCTTTCTTT. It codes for CASSRAWSTEAFF.

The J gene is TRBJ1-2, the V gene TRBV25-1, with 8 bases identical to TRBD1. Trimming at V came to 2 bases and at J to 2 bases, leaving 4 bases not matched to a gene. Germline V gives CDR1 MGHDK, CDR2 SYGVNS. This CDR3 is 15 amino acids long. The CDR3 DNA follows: TGTGCCAGCAGTGAAACGACAGGGGTAAACTATGGCTACACCTTC. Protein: CASSETTGVNYGYTF.

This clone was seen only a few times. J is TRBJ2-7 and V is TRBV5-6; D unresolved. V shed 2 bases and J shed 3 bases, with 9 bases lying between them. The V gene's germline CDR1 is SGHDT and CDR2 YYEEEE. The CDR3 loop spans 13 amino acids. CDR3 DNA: TGTGCCAGCAGCTTTGGCAGCGACTACGAGCAGTACTTC. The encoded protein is CASSFGSDYEQYF.

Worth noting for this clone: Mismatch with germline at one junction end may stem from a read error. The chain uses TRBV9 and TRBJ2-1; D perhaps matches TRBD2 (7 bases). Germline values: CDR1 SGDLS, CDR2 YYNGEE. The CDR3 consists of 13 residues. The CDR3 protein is CASTVLGGGEQFF. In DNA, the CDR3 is TGTGCCAGCACCGTATTAGGGGGGGGTGAGCAGTTCTTC.

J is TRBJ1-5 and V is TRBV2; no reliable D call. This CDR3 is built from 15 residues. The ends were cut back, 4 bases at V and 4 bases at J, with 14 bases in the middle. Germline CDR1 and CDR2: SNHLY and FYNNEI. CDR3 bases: TGTGCCAGCAGTGCCGGATTAGGGAGGAATCAGCCCCAGCATTTT. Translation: CASSAGLGRNQPQHF. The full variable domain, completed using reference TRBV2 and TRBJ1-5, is EPEVTQTPSHQVTQMGQEVILRCVPISNHLYFYWYRQILGQKVEFLVSFYNNEISEKSEIFDDQFSVERPDGSNFTLKIRSTKLEDSAMYFCASSAGLGRNQPQHFGDGTRLSIL.

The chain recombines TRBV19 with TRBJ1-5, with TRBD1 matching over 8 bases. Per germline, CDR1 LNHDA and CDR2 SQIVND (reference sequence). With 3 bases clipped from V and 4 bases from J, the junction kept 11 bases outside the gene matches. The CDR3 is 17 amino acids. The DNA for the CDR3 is TGTGCCAGTAGTATTCGAGACAGGGGAAGGGGGAATCAGCCCCAGCATTTT. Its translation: CASSIRDRGRGNQPQHF.

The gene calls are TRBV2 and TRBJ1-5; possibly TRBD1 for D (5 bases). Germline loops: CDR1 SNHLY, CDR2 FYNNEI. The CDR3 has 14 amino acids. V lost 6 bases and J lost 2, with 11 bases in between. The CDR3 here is CASRGDWGNQPQHF. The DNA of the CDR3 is TGTGCCAGCAGGGGGGACTGGGGCAATCAGCCCCAGCATTTT.

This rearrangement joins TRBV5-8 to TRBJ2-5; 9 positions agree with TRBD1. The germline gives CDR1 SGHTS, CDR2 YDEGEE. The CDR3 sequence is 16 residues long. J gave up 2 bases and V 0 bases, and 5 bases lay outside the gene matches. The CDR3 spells CASSLGAGQGQETQYF. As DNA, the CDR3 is TGTGCCAGCAGCTTGGGGGCGGGACAGGGACAAGAGACCCAGTACTTC.

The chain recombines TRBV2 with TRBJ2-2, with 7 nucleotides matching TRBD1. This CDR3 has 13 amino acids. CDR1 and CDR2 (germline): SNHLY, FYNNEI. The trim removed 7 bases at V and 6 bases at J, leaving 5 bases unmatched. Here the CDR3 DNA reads TGTGCCAGCAATAGGGGGCGCTCCGGGGAGCTGTTTTTT. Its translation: CASNRGRSGELFF.

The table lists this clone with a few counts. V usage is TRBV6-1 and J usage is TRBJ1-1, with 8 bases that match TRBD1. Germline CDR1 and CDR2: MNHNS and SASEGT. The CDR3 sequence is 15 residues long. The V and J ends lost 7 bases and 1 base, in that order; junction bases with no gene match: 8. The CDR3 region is CASTTGALTNTEAFF. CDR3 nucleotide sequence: TGTGCCAGCACGACAGGGGCCTTGACGAACACTGAAGCTTTCTTT.

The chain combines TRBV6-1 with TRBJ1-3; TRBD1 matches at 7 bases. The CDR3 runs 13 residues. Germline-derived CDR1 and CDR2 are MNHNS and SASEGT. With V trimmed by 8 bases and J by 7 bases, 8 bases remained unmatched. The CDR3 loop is CASEGGQRNTIYF. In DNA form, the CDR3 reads TGTGCCAGCGAAGGGGGCCAGAGGAACACCATATATTTT.

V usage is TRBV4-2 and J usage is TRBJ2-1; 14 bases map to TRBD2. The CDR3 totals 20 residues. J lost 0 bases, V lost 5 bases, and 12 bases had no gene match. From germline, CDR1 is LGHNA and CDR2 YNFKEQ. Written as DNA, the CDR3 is TGTGCCAGCAGCACAATACCGGGACTAGCGGGAGCTGGCTCCTACAATGAGCAGTTCTTC. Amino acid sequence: CASSTIPGLAGAGSYNEQFF.

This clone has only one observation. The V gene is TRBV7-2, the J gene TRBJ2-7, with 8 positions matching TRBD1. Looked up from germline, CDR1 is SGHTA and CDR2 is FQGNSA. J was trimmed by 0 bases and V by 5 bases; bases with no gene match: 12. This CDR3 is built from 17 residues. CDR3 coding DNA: TGTGCCAGCAGCGGAAGAGGACAGGGACTCAGCTCCTACGAGCAGTACTTC. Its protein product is CASSGRGQGLSSYEQYF.

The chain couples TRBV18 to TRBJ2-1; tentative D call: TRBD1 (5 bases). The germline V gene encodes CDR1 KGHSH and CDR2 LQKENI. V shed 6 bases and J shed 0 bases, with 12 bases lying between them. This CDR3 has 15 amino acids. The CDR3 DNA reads TGTGCCAGCTCGATCAGGGATAGCTCCTACAATGAGCAGTTCTTC. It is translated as CASSIRDSSYNEQFF. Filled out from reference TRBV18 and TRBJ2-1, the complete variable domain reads NAGVMQNPRHLVRRRGQEARLRCSPMKGHSHVYWYRQLPEEGLKFMVYLQKENIIDESGMPKERFSAEFPKEGPSILRIQQVVRGDSAAYFCASSIRDSSYNEQFFGPGTRLTVL.

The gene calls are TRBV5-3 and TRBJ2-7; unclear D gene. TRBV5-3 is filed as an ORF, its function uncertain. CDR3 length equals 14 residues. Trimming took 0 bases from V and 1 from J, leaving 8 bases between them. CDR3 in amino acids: CARSLELISYEQYF. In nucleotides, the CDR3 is TGTGCCAGAAGCTTGGAACTGATATCCTACGAGCAGTACTTC.

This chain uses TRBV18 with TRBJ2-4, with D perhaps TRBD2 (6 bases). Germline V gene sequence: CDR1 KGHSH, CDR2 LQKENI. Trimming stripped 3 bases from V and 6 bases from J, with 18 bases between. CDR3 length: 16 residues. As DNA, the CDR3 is TGTGCCAGCTCACCGCGCGGACTACGGGGTGGAAACATTCAGTACTTC. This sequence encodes CASSPRGLRGGNIQYF. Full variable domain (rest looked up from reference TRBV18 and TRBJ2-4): NAGVMQNPRHLVRRRGQEARLRCSPMKGHSHVYWYRQLPEEGLKFMVYLQKENIIDESGMPKERFSAEFPKEGPSILRIQQVVRGDSAAYFCASSPRGLRGGNIQYFGAGTRLSVL.

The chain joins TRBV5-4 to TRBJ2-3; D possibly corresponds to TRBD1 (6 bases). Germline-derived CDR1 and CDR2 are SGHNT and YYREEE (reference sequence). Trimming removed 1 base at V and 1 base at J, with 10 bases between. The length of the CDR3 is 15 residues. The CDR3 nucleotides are TGTGCCAGCAGCTTGTATCAGGGGCGCACAGATACGCAGTATTTT. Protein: CASSLYQGRTDTQYF.